This entry concerns a single T cell receptor beta chain. Antigen unknown. This specimen comes from a study of T-cell memory formation after mild COVID-19. General study findings and limits: Unconfirmed was the SARS-CoV-2 specificity of second-wave clones that peaked on day 37.

The CDR3 extends over 14 amino acids. The germline CDR1 and CDR2 sequences are MDHEN and SYDVKM. V shed 4 bases, J shed 4 bases, and the junction held 5 bases outside the gene matches. In TCRdb, the 5' RACE reads were re-called with MiXCR into one record per CDR3 protein. Of about 200,000 distinct CDR3 sequences listed, about 9.2% are singletons. V and J are TRBV28 and TRBJ1-1; TRBD1 aligns across 8 bases. The receptor comes from a man aged 18 to 29 who had mild COVID-19 (a few samples of this study predate the infection). Cell type and time point are not known. What was sequenced was PBMCs or a T cell subset sorted from them (not recorded which). CDR3 amino acids: CASSWTGQITEAFF. The CDR3, as DNA: TGTGCCAGCAGTTGGACAGGGCAGATCACTGAAGCTTTCTTT.